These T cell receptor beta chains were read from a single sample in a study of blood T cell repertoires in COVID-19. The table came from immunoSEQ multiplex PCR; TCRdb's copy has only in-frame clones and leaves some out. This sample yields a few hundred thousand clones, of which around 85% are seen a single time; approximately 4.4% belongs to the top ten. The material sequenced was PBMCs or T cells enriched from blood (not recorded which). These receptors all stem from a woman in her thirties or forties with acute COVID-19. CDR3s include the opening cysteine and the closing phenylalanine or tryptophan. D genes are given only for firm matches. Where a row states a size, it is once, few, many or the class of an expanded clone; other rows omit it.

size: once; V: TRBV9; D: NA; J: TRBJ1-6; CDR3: CASSVEQANSPLHF; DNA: TGTGCCAGCAGCGTAGAACAGGCCAATTCACCCCTCCACTTT
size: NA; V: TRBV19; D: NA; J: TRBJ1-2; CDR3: CASSMRAWGRGSKGYTF; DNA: TGTGCCAGTAGTATGAGAGCTTGGGGCAGGGGTAGTAAAGGCTACACCTTC
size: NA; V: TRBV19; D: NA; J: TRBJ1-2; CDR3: CASSIDSLYGYTF; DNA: TGTGCCAGTAGTATCGACAGCCTCTATGGCTACACCTTC
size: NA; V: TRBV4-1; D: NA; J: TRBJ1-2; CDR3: CASSQVYTGTPYEKSYGYTF; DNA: TGCGCCAGCAGCCAAGTTTACACCGGGACACCCTACGAGAAATCCTATGGCTACACCTTC
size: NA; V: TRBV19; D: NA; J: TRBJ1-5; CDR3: CASSISPAFGSNQPQHF; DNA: TGTGCCAGTAGTATTTCTCCCGCGTTTGGTAGCAATCAGCCCCAGCATTTT
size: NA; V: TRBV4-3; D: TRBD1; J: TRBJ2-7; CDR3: CASSQERDRGYEQYF; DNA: TGCGCCAGCAGCCAAGAGCGGGACAGGGGGTACGAGCAGTACTTC
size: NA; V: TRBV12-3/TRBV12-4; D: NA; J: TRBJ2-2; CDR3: CASRQNTGELFF; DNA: TGTGCCAGCAGACAGAACACCGGGGAGCTGTTTTTT
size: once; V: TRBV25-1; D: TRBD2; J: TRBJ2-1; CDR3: CASSGASGSYNEQFF; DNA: TGTGCCAGCAGTGGGGCTAGCGGGAGTTACAATGAGCAGTTCTTC
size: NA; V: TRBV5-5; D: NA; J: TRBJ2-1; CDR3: CASKNWRNNEQFF; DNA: TGTGCCAGCAAAAATTGGAGAAACAATGAGCAGTTCTTC
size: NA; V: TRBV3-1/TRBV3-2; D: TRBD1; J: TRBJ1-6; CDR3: CASSQDSGGYSPLHF; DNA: TGTGCCAGCAGCCAAGATTCAGGGGGGTATTCACCCCTCCACTTT